The 21 T cell receptor beta chains reported below all come from one sample, sequenced in a study of Graves' ophthalmopathy and Graves' hyperthyroidism. Amplifying from RNA transcripts, the study obtained TCR beta CDR3 regions. In the first round, RT-PCR was carried out with HTBI primers, and a multiplex PCR formed the second round. TCRdb re-analysed the multiplex PCR reads in MiXCR, keeping a single row per CDR3 protein. The sample shows 450,000 to 600,000 distinct CDR3 sequences, roughly 40% of them seen only once. The sequenced sample consisted of peripheral blood or thyroid tissue (not recorded which). The source of these receptors is an adult man with Graves' hyperthyroidism.

This clonotype came up many times. The rearrangement uses TRBV20-1 and TRBJ2-7; D unresolved. Germline V gene lookup returns CDR1 DFQATT and CDR2 SNEGSKA (reference sequence). This CDR3 region has 16 residues. The V end was cut by 3 bases, the J end by 7 bases, with 25 bases between. CDR3 amino acids: CSASTSVGSLSYEQYF. CDR3 DNA sequence: TGCAGTGCTAGTACTTCGGTGGGGTCATTGTCGTATGAGCAGTACTTC.

This chain connects TRBV12-5 to TRBJ1-1; D remains ambiguous. This CDR3 spans 13 amino acids. Germline-derived CDR1 and CDR2 are LGHNT and FRNRAP. Trimming removed 7 bases at V and 4 bases at J, with 13 bases between. The CDR3 spells CASAVEGSTEAFF. CDR3 nucleotides: TGTGCTAGTGCTGTGGAGGGAAGCACTGAAGCTTTCTTT.

The V and J genes are TRBV28 and TRBJ1-2; 7 nucleotides align to TRBD1. Germline-derived CDR1 and CDR2 are MDHEN and SYDVKM. Trimming removed 6 bases from V and 8 bases from J; junction bases left unmatched: 15. The length of the CDR3 is 15 residues. The CDR3 sequence is CASRESGTVHRGYTF. In DNA, the CDR3 is TGTGCCAGCAGGGAAAGCGGGACAGTTCACCGGGGCTACACCTTC.

CDR3 in DNA: TGTGCCAGCAGCGTCCGGGGGGGAATAGGGGAGACCCAGTACTTC. Its protein product is CASSVRGGIGETQYF. J is TRBJ2-5 and V is TRBV9; 8 bases match TRBD2. This CDR3 has 15 residues. Trimming took 2 bases from V and 5 from J; bases not matched to a gene: 8. CDR1 is SGDLS, CDR2 YYNGEE, per germline.

Only a few counts were recorded for this clonotype. V and J are TRBV20-1 and TRBJ1-1; D not resolved. Deletions cut 5 bases from V and 6 bases from J, with 22 bases between. The CDR3 runs to 15 residues. Germline-derived CDR1 and CDR2 are DFQATT and SNEGSKA (reference sequence). The CDR3 protein is CSAHPVPGIGAEAFF. The CDR3 DNA reads as TGCAGTGCTCACCCAGTTCCAGGTATCGGCGCTGAAGCTTTCTTT.

There are a few counts of this clonotype. The chain joins TRBV15 to TRBJ2-5, with 9 bases that match TRBD2. This CDR3 has 14 amino acids. V gave up 0 bases and J gave up 5 bases; unmatched junction bases: 1. Germline V gene data show CDR1 as LNHNV and CDR2 as YYDKDF (reference sequence). The CDR3 DNA sequence: TGTGCCACCAGCAGAGATCTAGCGGGGGAGACCCAGTACTTC. This encodes CATSRDLAGETQYF.

For this clonotype: This could be a read error, since a much larger clone is one nucleotide away. CDR3 in DNA: TGTGCCGGCAGTGAAAGAGGGGGGTTACCCCAGCATTTT. Protein sequence: CAGSERGGLPQHF. The gene calls are TRBV10-3 and TRBJ1-5; possible D gene TRBD1, 6 bases. This CDR3 is built from 13 residues. Trimming stripped 11 bases from V and 10 bases from J, with 21 bases between. The germline V gene encodes CDR1 ENHRY and CDR2 SYGVKD.

With regard to this clonotype: At one of its ends the junction is not consistent with the germline gene, which may arise from a read error. The chain combines TRBV12-3 or TRBV12-4 with TRBJ1-6; D remains ambiguous. The CDR3 has 14 residues. CDR3 loop: CASGLGTYNSPLHF. In DNA form, the CDR3 reads TGTGCCAGCGGTTTAGGGACCTATAATTCACCCCTCCACTTT.

This clonotype has at least ten counts. The genes are TRBV12-5 and TRBJ2-5, with 9 bases aligning to TRBD2. The CDR3 totals 14 residues. V was pared by 5 bases and J by 5 bases, with 6 bases of the junction left unmatched. CDR1 and CDR2 (germline): LGHNT, FRNRAP. The CDR3 here is CASGRVAGVETQYF. The DNA for the CDR3 is TGTGCTAGTGGTAGGGTAGCGGGAGTGGAGACCCAGTACTTC. Full variable domain (rest looked up from reference TRBV12-5 and TRBJ2-5): DARVTQTPRHKVTEMGQEVTMRCQPILGHNTVFWYRQTMMQGLELLAYFRNRAPLDDSGMPKDRFSAEMPDATLATLKIQPSEPRDSAVYFCASGRVAGVETQYFGPGTRLLVL.

J is TRBJ1-1 and V is TRBV30; D remains ambiguous. The CDR3 consists of 11 residues. The germline V gene has CDR1 GTSNPN and CDR2 SVGIG (reference sequence). DNA of the CDR3: TGTGCTTTTAATATGAACACTGAAGCTTTCTTT. Its protein product is CAFNMNTEAFF.

V is TRBV7-9 and J is TRBJ2-7; perhaps TRBD1 as D (5 bases). The DNA end is more similar to TRBJ2-1, so the J call may be wrong. The germline gives CDR1 SEHNR, CDR2 FQNEAQ (reference sequence). The CDR3 covers 14 residues. CDR3: CASSQSYGAHEQFF. CDR3 nucleotide sequence: TGTGCCAGCAGCCAATCTTATGGGGCCCATGAGCAGTTCTTC.

This clonotype was found many times. This chain joins TRBV20-1 and TRBJ2-7; 10 bases are a match to TRBD2. Looked up from germline, CDR1 is DFQATT and CDR2 is SNEGSKA (reference sequence). V lost 1 base to trimming and J lost 5 bases; unmatched junction nucleotides: 8. There are 15 residues in the CDR3. The CDR3 DNA is TGCAGTGCTAGAGGCCCGGGACTAGCGTTCCACGAGCAGTACTTC. It yields the protein CSARGPGLAFHEQYF.

The V call is TRBV7-2, the J call TRBJ1-3, with 10 bases fitting TRBD1. This CDR3 has 13 amino acids. CDR1 SGHTA and CDR2 FQGNSA come from the germline V gene. Unmatched junction bases numbered 4, after V lost 6 bases and J lost 8 bases. This CDR3 reads CASSRGTGDTIYF. CDR3 DNA sequence: TGTGCCAGCAGTCGCGGGACAGGGGACACCATATATTTT.

The chain uses TRBV12-3 or TRBV12-4 and TRBJ1-2, with 9 bases identical to TRBD1. V trimming: 2 bases; J trimming: 0 bases; junction bases outside the gene matches: 10. The CDR3 loop spans 18 amino acids. The CDR3 spells CASSLRRVGDRANYGYTF. In nucleotides, the CDR3 is TGTGCCAGCAGTTTAAGGAGGGTGGGGGACAGGGCTAACTATGGCTACACCTTC.

This clonotype was seen at least ten times. The V and J genes are TRBV9 and TRBJ1-6; 10 positions match TRBD1. The germline V gene encodes CDR1 SGDLS and CDR2 YYNGEE. The length of the CDR3 is 15 residues. Losses at the gene ends were 4 bases for V and 9 bases for J; bases not matched to a gene: 7. The CDR3 nucleotides read TGTGCCAGCAGCCCCCGACAGGGGGCGGGTTCACCCCTCCACTTT. It is translated as CASSPRQGAGSPLHF.

This clonotype was recorded only once. J is TRBJ2-2 and V is TRBV20-1; 13 nucleotides align to TRBD2. In germline, CDR1 is DFQATT, CDR2 SNEGSKA (reference sequence). The CDR3 sequence is 17 residues long. V was clipped by 6 bases and J by 0 bases; unmatched bases: 7. The DNA of the CDR3 is TGCAGTGCGTGGACACTAGCGGGAGGGGCGAACACCGGGGAGCTGTTTTTT. It is translated as CSAWTLAGGANTGELFF.

On this clonotype: A read error is likely, as this CDR3 ends without the conserved phenylalanine or tryptophan. V and J are TRBV28 and TRBJ1-1; D not certain. CDR3 length: 13 amino acids. Trimming pared 7 bases from V and 2 bases from J, leaving 11 bases between. CDR1 and CDR2 (germline): MDHEN, SYDVKM. Here the CDR3 reads CASTIQRNTEAFL. CDR3 bases: TGTGCCAGCACCATACAGCGAAACACTGAAGCTTTCCTT.

This clonotype was seen a few times. The chain uses TRBV5-1 and TRBJ2-7; possibly TRBD1 or TRBD2 for D (5 bases each). The CDR3 spans 15 residues. CDR1 is SGHRS, CDR2 YFSETQ, per germline. Trimming removed 3 bases from V and 3 bases from J, with 16 bases in between. CDR3 nucleotides: TGCGCCAGCAGCTCCGCCGGGGCTGAAAACTACGAGCAGTACTTC. It specifies CASSSAGAENYEQYF.

For this clonotype: This clone may be a read error of a much larger clone one base away. The chain uses TRBV14 and TRBJ2-5, with unresolved D. The CDR3 spans 13 residues. V lost 8 bases and J 5 bases, leaving 15 bases between the germline ends. The germline V gene has CDR1 SGHDN and CDR2 FVKESK. The CDR3 DNA reads TGTGCCAGCGGCCCGACACTCTCGGAGACCCAGTACTTC. Its translation: CASGPTLSETQYF.

A word on this clonotype: A much larger clone differs by one base, so this may be a read error. The genes are TRBV7-6 and TRBJ2-5; possible D gene TRBD2, 6 bases. CDR3 length: 18 amino acids. Germline V gene lookup returns CDR1 SGHVS and CDR2 FNYEAQ. The CDR3 DNA follows: TGTACCAGCAGCCCGGGACTTGACTCCACCTCGTACCAAGAGACCCAGTACTTC. This gives the protein CTSSPGLDSTSYQETQYF.

The DNA for the CDR3 is TGCGCCAGCAGTGAATCTAGCGGGAACTACGAGCAGTACTTC. Translated: CASSESSGNYEQYF. V usage is TRBV10-1 and J usage is TRBJ2-7; the match to TRBD2 covers 9 bases. Germline CDR1 reads WNHNN; CDR2 reads SYGVQD (reference sequence). CDR3 length: 14 residues. The trim removed 3 bases at V and 3 bases at J, leaving 3 bases unmatched.